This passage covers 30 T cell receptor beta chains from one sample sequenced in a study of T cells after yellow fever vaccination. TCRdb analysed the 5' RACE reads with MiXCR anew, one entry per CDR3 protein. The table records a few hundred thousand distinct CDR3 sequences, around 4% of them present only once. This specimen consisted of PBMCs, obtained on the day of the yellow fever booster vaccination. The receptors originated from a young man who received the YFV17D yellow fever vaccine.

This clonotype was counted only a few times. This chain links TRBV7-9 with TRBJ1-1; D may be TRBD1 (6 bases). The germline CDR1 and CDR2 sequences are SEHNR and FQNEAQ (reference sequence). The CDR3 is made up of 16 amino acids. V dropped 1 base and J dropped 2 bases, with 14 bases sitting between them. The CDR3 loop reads CASSLVPQGINTEAFF. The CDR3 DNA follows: TGTGCCAGCAGCTTAGTCCCCCAGGGGATTAACACTGAAGCTTTCTTT.

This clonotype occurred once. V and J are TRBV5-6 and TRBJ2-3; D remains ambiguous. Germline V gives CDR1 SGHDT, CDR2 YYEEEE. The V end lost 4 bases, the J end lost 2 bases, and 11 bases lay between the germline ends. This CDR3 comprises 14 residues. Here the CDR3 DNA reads TGTGCCAGCAGCCTCCGGCCCCTCACAGATACGCAGTATTTT. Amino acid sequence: CASSLRPLTDTQYF.

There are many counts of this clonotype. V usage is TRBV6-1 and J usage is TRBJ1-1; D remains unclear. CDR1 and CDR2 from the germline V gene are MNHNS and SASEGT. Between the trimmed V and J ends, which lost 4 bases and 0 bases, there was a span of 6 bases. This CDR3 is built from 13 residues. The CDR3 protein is CASSAKMNTEAFF. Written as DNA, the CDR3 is TGTGCCAGCAGTGCGAAGATGAACACTGAAGCTTTCTTT.

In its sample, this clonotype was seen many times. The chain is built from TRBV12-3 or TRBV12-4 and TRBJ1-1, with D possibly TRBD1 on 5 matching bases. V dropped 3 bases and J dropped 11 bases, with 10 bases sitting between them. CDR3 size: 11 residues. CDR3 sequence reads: CASSFGAAAFF. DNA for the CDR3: TGTGCCAGCAGTTTCGGGGCTGCGGCTTTCTTT.

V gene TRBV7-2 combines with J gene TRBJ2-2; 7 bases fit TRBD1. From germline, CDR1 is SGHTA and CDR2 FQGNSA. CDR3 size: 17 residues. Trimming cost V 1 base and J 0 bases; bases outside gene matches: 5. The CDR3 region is CASSLVAGGSNTGELFF. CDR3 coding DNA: TGTGCCAGCAGCTTAGTGGCAGGGGGTTCGAACACCGGGGAGCTGTTTTTT. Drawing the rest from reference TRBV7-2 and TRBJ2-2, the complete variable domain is GAGVSQSPSNKVTEKGKDVELRCDPISGHTALYWYRQSLGQGLEFLIYFQGNSAPDKSGLPSDRFSAERTGGSVSTLTIQRTQQEDSAVYLCASSLVAGGSNTGELFFGEGSRLTVL.

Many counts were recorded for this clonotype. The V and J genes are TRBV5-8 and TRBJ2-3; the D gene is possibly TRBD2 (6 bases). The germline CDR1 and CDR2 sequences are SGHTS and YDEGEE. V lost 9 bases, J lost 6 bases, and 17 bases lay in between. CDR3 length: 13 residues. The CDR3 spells CATNLALVDTQYF. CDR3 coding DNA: TGTGCCACCAATCTAGCGTTGGTTGATACGCAGTATTTT.

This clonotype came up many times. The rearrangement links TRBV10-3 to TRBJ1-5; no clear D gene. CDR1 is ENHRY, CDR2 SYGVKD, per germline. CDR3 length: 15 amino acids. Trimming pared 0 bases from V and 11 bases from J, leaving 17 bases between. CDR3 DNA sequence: TGTGCCATCAGTGAGTCGAATCCCGCCGATACGGCCCAGCATTTT. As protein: CAISESNPADTAQHF.

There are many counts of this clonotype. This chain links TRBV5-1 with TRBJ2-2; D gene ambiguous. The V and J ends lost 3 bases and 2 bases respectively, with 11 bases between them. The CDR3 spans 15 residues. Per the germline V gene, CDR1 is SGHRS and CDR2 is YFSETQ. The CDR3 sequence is CASSSHGRNTGELFF. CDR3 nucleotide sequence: TGCGCCAGCAGCTCACACGGACGCAACACCGGGGAGCTGTTTTTT.

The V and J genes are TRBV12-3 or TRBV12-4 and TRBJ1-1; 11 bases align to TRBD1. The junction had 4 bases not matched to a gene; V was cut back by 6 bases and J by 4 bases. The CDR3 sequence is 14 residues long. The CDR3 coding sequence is TGTGCCAGCAGGGCCGGACAGGGGGCCACTGAAGCTTTCTTT. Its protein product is CASRAGQGATEAFF.

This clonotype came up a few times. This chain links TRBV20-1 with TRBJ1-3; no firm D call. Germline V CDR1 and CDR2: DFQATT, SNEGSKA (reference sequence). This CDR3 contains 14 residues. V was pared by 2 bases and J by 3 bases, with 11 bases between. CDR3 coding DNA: TGCAGTGCTAGATTGCGGACTCTTGGAAACACCATATATTTT. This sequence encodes CSARLRTLGNTIYF.

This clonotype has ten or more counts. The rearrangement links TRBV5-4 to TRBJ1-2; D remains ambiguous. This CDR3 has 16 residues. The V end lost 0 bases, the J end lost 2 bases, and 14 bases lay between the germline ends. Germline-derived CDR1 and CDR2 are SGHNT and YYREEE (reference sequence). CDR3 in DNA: TGTGCCAGCAGCTTGGCCCGGGGAGGCTCAAACTATGGCTACACCTTC. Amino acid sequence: CASSLARGGSNYGYTF.

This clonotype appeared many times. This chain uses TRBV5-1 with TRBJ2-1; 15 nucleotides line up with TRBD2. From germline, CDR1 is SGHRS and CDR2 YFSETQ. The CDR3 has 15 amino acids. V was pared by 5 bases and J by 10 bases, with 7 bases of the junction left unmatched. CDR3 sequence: CASSYGLAGGQEQFF. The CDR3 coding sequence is TGCGCCAGCAGTTACGGACTAGCGGGGGGGCAGGAGCAGTTCTTC.

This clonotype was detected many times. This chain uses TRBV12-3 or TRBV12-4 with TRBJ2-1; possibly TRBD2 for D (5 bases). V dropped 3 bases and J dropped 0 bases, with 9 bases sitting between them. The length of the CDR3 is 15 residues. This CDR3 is CASSFGVSSYNEQFF. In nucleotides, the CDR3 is TGTGCCAGCAGTTTCGGGGTAAGCTCCTACAATGAGCAGTTCTTC.

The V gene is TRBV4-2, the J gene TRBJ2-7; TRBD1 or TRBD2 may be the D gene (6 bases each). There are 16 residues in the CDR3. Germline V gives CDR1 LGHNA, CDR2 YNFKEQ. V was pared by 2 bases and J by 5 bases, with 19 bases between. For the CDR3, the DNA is TGTGCCAGCAGCCAACGGGGGCAGACGTTCGTCCACGAGCAGTACTTC. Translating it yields CASSQRGQTFVHEQYF.

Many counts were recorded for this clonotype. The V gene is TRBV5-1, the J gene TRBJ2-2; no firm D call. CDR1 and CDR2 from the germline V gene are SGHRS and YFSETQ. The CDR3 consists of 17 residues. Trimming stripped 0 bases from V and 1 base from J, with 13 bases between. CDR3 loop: CASSLAKMSQNTGELFF. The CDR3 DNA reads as TGCGCCAGCAGCTTGGCCAAGATGTCGCAGAACACCGGGGAGCTGTTTTTT.

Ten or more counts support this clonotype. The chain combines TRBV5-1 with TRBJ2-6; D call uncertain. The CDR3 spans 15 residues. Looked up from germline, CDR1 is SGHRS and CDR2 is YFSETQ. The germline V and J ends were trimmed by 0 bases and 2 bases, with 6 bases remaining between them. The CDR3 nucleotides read TGCGCCAGCAGCTTGGCCACGGCTGGGGCCAACGTCCTGACTTTC. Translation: CASSLATAGANVLTF.

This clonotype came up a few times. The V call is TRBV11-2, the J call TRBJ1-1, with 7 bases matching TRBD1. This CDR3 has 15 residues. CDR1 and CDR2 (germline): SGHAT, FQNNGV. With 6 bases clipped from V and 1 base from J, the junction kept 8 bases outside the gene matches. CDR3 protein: CASRPTTGKNTEAFF. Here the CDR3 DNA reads TGTGCCAGCAGACCTACGACAGGGAAGAACACTGAAGCTTTCTTT.

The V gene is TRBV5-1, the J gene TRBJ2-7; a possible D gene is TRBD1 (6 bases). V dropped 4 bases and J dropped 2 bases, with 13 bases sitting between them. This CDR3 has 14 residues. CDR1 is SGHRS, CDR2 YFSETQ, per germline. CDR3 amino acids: CASSLFSGAYEQYF. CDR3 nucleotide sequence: TGCGCCAGCAGCCTCTTCTCAGGGGCCTACGAGCAGTACTTC.

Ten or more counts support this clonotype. The CDR3 bases are TGTGCCAGTAGCGCAGGGGGCATACCCAATGAAAAACTGTTTTTT. Translation gives CASSAGGIPNEKLFF. V and J are TRBV19 and TRBJ1-4; 8 bases agree with TRBD1. Germline CDR1 LNHDA, CDR2 SQIVND (reference sequence). The ends lost 6 bases at V and 5 bases at J; junction bases unmatched: 8. The CDR3 consists of 15 residues.

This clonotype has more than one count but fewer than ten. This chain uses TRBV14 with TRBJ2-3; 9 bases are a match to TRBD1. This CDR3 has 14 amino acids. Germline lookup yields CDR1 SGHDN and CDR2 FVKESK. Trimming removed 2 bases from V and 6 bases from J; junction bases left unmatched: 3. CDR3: CASSQTGGIDTQYF. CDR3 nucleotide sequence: TGTGCCAGCAGCCAAACAGGGGGCATCGATACGCAGTATTTT.

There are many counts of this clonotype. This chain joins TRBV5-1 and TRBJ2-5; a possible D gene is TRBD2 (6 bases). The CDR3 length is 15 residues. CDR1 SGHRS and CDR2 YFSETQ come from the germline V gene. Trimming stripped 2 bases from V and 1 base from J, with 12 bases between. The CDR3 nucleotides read TGCGCCAGCAGCTTACTGGGACTCTCCCAAGAGACCCAGTACTTC. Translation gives CASSLLGLSQETQYF. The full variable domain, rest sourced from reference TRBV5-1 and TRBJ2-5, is KAGVTQTPRYLIKTRGQQVTLSCSPISGHRSVSWYQQTPGQGLQFLFEYFSETQRNKGNFPGRFSGRQFSNSRSEMNVSTLELGDSALYLCASSLLGLSQETQYFGPGTRLLVL.

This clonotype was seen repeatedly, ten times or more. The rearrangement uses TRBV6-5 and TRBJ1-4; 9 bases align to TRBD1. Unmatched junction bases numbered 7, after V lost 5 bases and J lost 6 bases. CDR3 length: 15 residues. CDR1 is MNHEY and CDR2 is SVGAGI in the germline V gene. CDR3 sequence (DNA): TGTGCCAGCAGTAGTTCCGGGACAGGGCATGAAAAACTGTTTTTT. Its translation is CASSSSGTGHEKLFF.

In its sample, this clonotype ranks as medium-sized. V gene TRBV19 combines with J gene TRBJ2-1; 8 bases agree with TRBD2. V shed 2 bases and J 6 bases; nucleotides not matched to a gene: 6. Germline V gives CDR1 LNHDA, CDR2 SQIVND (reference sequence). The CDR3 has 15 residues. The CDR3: CASSILTSEVNEQFF. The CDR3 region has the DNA TGTGCCAGTAGTATACTGACTAGCGAAGTCAATGAGCAGTTCTTC.

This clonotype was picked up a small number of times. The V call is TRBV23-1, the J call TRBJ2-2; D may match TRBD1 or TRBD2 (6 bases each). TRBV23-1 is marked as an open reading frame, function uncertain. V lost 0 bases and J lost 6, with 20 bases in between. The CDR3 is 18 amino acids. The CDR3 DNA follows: TGCGCCAGCAGTCAATCGGCTCTTTGGGGGGACATAGCCGGGGAGCTGTTTTTT. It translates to CASSQSALWGDIAGELFF.

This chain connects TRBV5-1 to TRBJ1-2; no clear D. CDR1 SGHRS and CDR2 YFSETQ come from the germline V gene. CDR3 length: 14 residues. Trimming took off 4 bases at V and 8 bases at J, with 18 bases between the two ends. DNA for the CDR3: TGCGCCAGCAGCCACAGAGACGGCTCCGAGGGCTACACCTTC. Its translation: CASSHRDGSEGYTF.

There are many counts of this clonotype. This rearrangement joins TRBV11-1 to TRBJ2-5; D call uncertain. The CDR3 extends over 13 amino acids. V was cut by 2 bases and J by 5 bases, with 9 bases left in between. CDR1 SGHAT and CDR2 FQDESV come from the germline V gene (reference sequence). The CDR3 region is CASSLSGWETQYF. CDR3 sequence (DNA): TGTGCCAGCAGCTTAAGTGGTTGGGAGACCCAGTACTTC.

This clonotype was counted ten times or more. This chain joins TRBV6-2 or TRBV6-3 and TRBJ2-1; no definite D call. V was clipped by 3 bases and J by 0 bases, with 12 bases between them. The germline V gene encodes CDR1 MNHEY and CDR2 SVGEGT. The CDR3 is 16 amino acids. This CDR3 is CASSYRTASSYNEQFF. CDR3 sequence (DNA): TGTGCCAGCAGTTATCGCACAGCGAGCTCCTACAATGAGCAGTTCTTC.

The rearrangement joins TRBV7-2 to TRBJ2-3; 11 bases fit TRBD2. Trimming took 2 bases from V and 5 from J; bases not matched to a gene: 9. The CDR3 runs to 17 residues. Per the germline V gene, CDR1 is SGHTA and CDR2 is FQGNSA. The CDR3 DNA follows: TGTGCCAGCAGCTTAAGGTTTAGCGGGGGGGCCATAGATACGCAGTATTTT. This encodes CASSLRFSGGAIDTQYF.

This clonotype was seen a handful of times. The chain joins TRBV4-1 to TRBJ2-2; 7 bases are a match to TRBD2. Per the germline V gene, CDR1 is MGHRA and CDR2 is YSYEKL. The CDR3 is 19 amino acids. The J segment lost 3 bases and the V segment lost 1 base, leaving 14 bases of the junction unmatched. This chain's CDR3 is CASSQVVGQRDLDTGELFF. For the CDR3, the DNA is TGCGCCAGCAGCCAAGTAGTTGGCCAGCGGGATCTCGACACCGGGGAGCTGTTTTTT.

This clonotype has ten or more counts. CDR3 loop: CASSLYSGIGVGNEQFF. CDR3 coding DNA: TGTGCCAGCAGCTTATATAGCGGGATCGGTGTAGGGAATGAGCAGTTCTTC. The rearrangement links TRBV7-3 to TRBJ2-1; TRBD2 matches 8 bases. Germline loops: CDR1 SGHTA, CDR2 FQGTGA. The CDR3 contains 17 residues. Trimming took 2 bases from V and 7 from J; bases not matched to a gene: 13.